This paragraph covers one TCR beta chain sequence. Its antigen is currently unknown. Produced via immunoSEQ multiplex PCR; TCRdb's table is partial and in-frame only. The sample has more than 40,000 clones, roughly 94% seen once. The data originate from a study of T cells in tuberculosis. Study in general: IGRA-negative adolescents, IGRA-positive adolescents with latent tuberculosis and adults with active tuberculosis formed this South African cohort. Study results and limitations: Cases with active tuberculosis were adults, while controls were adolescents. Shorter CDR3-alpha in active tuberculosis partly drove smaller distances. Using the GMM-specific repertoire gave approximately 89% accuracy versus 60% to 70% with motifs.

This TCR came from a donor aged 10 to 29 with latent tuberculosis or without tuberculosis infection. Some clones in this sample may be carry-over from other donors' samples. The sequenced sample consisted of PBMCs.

CDR3 loop: CASSLSGRANEQFF. CDR3 nucleotide sequence: TGTGCCAGCAGTCTCAGCGGGAGGGCCAATGAGCAGTTCTTC. This rearrangement joins TRBV27 to TRBJ2-1; 10 nucleotides agree with TRBD2. The length of the CDR3 is 14 residues. The junction had 4 bases not matched to a gene; V was cut back by 5 bases and J by 6 bases. Germline lookup yields CDR1 MNHEY and CDR2 SMNVEV (reference sequence).